These 13 T cell receptor beta chains were all obtained from the same sample, sequenced in a study of blood T cell repertoires in COVID-19 (dated by TCRdb to about 2020). Preparation of the library involved the immunoSEQ multiplex PCR assay. What TCRdb holds here is the immuneACCESS table cut down to in-frame rearrangements. Part of the clones is not present; checked against another copy, under half of the missing clones reflect an unresolved V gene, and the others are unexplained. The table for this sample lists about 130,000 clones; 70% to 80% of them were counted only once. Together, the top ten hold about a tenth of the sample. Sequencing was performed on peripheral blood. The receptors derive from a human donor in a cohort sampled during active COVID-19.

The chain employs TRBV30 and TRBJ2-7; D might be TRBD1 (5 bases). Germline CDR1 and CDR2: GTSNPN and SVGIG (reference sequence). Between the trimmed V and J ends, which lost 3 bases and 3 bases, there was a span of 21 bases. There are 16 residues in the CDR3. For the CDR3, the DNA is TGTGCCTGGAGCTATACCGGGCCCAGGGCGTTCTACGAGCAGTACTTC. It encodes CAWSYTGPRAFYEQYF.

This chain joins TRBV13 and TRBJ1-1; possible D gene TRBD1, 6 bases. Germline CDR1 reads PRHDT; CDR2 reads FYEKMQ (reference sequence). Trimming took 4 bases from V and 2 from J, leaving 11 bases between them. The CDR3 has 14 residues. CDR3 sequence: CASSSRTANTEAFF. CDR3 nucleotide sequence: TGTGCCAGCAGCTCCCGGACAGCAAACACTGAAGCTTTCTTT.

The chain couples TRBV12-3 or TRBV12-4 to TRBJ1-1, with unresolved D. V shed 9 bases and J shed 5 bases, with 10 bases lying between them. There are 11 residues in the CDR3. This CDR3 is CASQERTEAFF. The DNA of the CDR3 is TGTGCCAGTCAGGAACGGACTGAAGCTTTCTTT.

This chain links TRBV5-1 with TRBJ2-1; no clear D gene. The CDR3 totals 15 residues. Germline CDR1 SGHRS, CDR2 YFSETQ. Trimming shortened V by 1 base and J by 0 bases, and 8 bases separated the two germline ends. The CDR3 coding sequence is TGCGCCAGCAGCTTGTCCGCGAGCTCCTACAATGAGCAGTTCTTC. Its translation is CASSLSASSYNEQFF.

CDR3 protein: CASSVASGGGHGANVLTF. In DNA form, the CDR3 reads TGTGCCAGCAGCGTAGCATCGGGCGGGGGGCATGGGGCCAACGTCCTGACTTTC. V and J are TRBV9 and TRBJ2-6; 8 bases match TRBD2. This CDR3 spans 18 amino acids. V lost 0 bases, J lost 3 bases, and 8 bases stayed unmatched. Germline-derived CDR1 and CDR2 are SGDLS and YYNGEE.

The J gene is TRBJ1-2, the V gene TRBV10-3; tentative D call: TRBD1 (5 bases). Germline V gene lookup returns CDR1 ENHRY and CDR2 SYGVKD. V shed 4 bases and J shed 3 bases, with 12 bases lying between them. This CDR3 comprises 14 residues. CDR3 in amino acids: CAISAGGRDYGYTF. For the CDR3, the DNA is TGTGCCATCAGTGCGGGGGGAAGGGACTATGGCTACACCTTC.

V gene TRBV4-1 combines with J gene TRBJ2-3; 7 positions agree with TRBD1. After removal of 3 bases from V and 4 bases from J, the junction contained 7 bases not matched to a gene. Germline assignment: CDR1 MGHRA and CDR2 YSYEKL. The CDR3 covers 15 residues. The CDR3 DNA is TGCGCCAGCAGCCACCGACAGGGTGTTCCAGATACGCAGTATTTT. Translation: CASSHRQGVPDTQYF.

The chain carries TRBV6-5 and TRBJ2-1, with TRBD2 as a possible D gene (6 bases). The CDR3 covers 15 residues. V was clipped by 2 bases and J by 7 bases, with 15 bases between them. Looked up from germline, CDR1 is MNHEY and CDR2 is SVGAGI. CDR3 loop: CASSYGLGGINEQFF. DNA for the CDR3: TGTGCCAGCAGTTACGGATTGGGCGGGATTAATGAGCAGTTCTTC.

In its sample, this clone is large. The rearrangement joins TRBV18 to TRBJ2-7; a weak D match, TRBD1 (7 bases). The CDR3 loop spans 15 amino acids. V lost 3 bases, J lost 2 bases, and 14 bases lay in between. Germline V gives CDR1 KGHSH, CDR2 LQKENI. The CDR3 DNA reads as TGTGCCAGCTCACCGCCGGGCGGGACAGCCTACGAGCAGTACTTC. It specifies CASSPPGGTAYEQYF.

The chain has TRBV2 and TRBJ1-2; the D gene is possibly TRBD1 (6 bases). V was pared by 2 bases and J by 1 base, with 17 bases between. The CDR3 totals 17 residues. Per the germline V gene, CDR1 is SNHLY and CDR2 is FYNNEI. For the CDR3, the DNA is TGTGCCAGCAGTGAATTCGGTGGGGACACCTTTAACTATGGCTACACCTTC. It specifies CASSEFGGDTFNYGYTF.

This chain connects TRBV5-1 to TRBJ2-3, with 7 bases aligning to TRBD1. Trimming took 7 bases from V and 2 from J; bases not matched to a gene: 10. The CDR3 spans 15 residues. CDR1 is SGHRS, CDR2 YFSETQ, per germline. The CDR3 is CASGLRGPPTDTQYF. CDR3 nucleotide sequence: TGCGCCAGCGGCCTAAGGGGGCCCCCCACAGATACGCAGTATTTT.

V is TRBV27 and J is TRBJ2-7; D is possibly TRBD2 (5 bases). The CDR3 has 13 amino acids. Trimming took 6 bases from V and 3 from J, leaving 12 bases between them. Germline CDR1 is MNHEY and CDR2 is SMNVEV (reference sequence). The CDR3 spells CASSPGEGYEQYF. In DNA, the CDR3 is TGTGCCAGCAGCCCAGGCGAGGGCTACGAGCAGTACTTC.

Only a few counts were recorded for this clone. V usage is TRBV9 and J usage is TRBJ2-2; 8 bases align to TRBD2. V lost 1 base, J lost 6 bases, and 5 bases stayed unmatched. CDR3 length equals 15 residues. Germline CDR1 and CDR2: SGDLS and YYNGEE. Here the CDR3 DNA reads TGTGCCAGCAGCGTAACCGGGGGGGCAGCCGGGGAGCTGTTTTTT. It yields the protein CASSVTGGAAGELFF. The complete variable domain, with remaining parts taken from reference TRBV9 and TRBJ2-2, reads DSGVTQTPKHLITATGQRVTLRCSPRSGDLSVYWYQQSLDQGLQFLIQYYNGEERAKGNILERFSAQQFPDLHSELNLSSLELGDSALYFCASSVTGGAAGELFFGEGSRLTVL.